The present T cell receptor (beta chain) was sequenced within a study of T-cell reconstitution after alpha-beta-depleted transplantation in children. Preparing the TCRbeta library involved the use of unique molecular identifiers. From the PCR reads, TCRdb called clonotypes with MiXCR, one entry per CDR3 protein. The sample consists of roughly 300,000 distinct CDR3 sequences, about 9.4% of them appearing once. Germline lookup yields CDR1 LGHNA and CDR2 YSLEER. The CDR3 is 15 residues long. Trimming stripped 0 bases from V and 0 bases from J, with 6 bases between. The chain has TRBV4-3 and TRBJ1-3; D not resolved. The receptor comes from a human donor who donated a stem cell graft to a child with acute lymphoblastic leukemia. The sequences come from PBMCs from the stem cell graft donor, collected from the stem cell graft. CDR3 nucleotides: TGCGCCAGCAGCCAAGAAGTCCACTCTGGAAACACCATATATTTT. It specifies CASSQEVHSGNTIYF.